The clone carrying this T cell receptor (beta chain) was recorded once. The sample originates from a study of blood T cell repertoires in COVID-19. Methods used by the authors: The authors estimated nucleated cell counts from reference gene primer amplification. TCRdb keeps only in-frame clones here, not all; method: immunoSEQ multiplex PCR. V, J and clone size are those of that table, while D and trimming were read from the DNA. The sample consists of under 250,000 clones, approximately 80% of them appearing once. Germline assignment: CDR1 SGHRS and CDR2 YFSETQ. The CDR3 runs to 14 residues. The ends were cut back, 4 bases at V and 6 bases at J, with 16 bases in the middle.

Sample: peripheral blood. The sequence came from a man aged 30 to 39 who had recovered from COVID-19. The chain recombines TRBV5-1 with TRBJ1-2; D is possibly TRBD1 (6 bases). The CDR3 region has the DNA TGCGCCAGCAGCGGAGGATTCAGACAGGATGGCTACACCTTC. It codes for CASSGGFRQDGYTF.